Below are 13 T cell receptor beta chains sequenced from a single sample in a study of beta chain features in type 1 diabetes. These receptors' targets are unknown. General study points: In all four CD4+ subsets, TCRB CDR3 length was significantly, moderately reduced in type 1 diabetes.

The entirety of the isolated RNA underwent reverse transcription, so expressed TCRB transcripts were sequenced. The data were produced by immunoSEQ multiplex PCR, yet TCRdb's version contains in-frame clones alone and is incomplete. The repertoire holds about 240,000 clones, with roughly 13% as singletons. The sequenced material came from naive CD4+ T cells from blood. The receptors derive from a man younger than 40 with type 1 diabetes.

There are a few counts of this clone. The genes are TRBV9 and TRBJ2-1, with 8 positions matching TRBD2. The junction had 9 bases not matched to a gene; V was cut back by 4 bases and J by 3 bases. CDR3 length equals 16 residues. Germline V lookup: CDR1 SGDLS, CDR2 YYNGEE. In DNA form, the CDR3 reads TGTGCCAGCAGCCACGCAAGCGGGAGAGGCTACAATGAGCAGTTCTTC. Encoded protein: CASSHASGRGYNEQFF.

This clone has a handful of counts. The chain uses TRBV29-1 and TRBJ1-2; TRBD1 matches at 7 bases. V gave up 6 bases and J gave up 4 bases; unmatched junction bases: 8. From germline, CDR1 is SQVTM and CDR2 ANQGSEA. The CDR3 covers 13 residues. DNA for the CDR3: TGCAGCGTCCGACAGGGAGGTCCCTATGGCTACACCTTC. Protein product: CSVRQGGPYGYTF. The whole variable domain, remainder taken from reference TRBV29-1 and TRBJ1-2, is SAVISQKPSRDICQRGTSLTIQCQVDSQVTMMFWYRQQPGQSLTLIATANQGSEATYESGFVIDKFPISRPNLTFSTLTVSNMSPEDSSIYLCSVRQGGPYGYTFGSGTRLTVV.

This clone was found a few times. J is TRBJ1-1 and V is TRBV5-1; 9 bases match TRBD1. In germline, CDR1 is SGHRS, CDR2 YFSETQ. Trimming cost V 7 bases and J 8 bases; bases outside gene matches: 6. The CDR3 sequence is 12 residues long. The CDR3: CASRADRGEAFF. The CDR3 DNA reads TGCGCCAGCCGGGCGGACAGGGGAGAAGCTTTCTTT.

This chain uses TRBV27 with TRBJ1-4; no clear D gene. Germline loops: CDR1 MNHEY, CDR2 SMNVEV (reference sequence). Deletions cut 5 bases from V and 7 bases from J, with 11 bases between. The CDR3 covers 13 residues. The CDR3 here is CASSPGGGEKLFF. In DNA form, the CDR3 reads TGTGCCAGCAGTCCGGGTGGAGGTGAAAAACTGTTTTTT. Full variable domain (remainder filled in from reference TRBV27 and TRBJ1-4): EAQVTQNPRYLITVTGKKLTVTCSQNMNHEYMSWYRQDPGLGLRQIYYSMNVEVTDKGDVPEGYKVSRKEKRNFPLILESPSPNQTSLYFCASSPGGGEKLFFGSGTQLSVL.

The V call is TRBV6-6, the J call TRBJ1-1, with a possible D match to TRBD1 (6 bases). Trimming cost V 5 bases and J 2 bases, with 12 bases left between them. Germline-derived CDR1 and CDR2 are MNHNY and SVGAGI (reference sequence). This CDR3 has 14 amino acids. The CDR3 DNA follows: TGTGCCAGCAGTACTCCCAGGGGAAACACTGAAGCTTTCTTT. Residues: CASSTPRGNTEAFF.

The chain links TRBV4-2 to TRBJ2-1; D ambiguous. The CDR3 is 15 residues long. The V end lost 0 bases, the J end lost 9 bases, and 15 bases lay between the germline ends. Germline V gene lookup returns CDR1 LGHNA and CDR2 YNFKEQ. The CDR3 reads CASSQDPDSVREQFF. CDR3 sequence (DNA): TGTGCCAGCAGCCAAGATCCCGACTCGGTCCGTGAGCAGTTCTTC.

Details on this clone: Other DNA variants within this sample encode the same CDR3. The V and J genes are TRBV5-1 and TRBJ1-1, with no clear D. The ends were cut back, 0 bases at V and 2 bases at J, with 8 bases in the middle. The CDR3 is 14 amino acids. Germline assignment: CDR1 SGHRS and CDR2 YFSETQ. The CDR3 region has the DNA TGCGCCAGCAGCTTGGTCTCAGGCAACACTGAAGCTTTCTTT. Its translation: CASSLVSGNTEAFF.

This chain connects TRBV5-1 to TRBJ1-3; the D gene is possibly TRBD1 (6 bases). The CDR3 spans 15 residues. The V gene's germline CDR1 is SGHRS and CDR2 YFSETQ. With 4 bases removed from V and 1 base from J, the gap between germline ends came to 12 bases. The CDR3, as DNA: TGCGCCAGCAGCCCGGTACAGGGATCTGGAAACACCATATATTTT. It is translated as CASSPVQGSGNTIYF. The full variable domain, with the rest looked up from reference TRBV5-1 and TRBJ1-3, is KAGVTQTPRYLIKTRGQQVTLSCSPISGHRSVSWYQQTPGQGLQFLFEYFSETQRNKGNFPGRFSGRQFSNSRSEMNVSTLELGDSALYLCASSPVQGSGNTIYFGEGSWLTVV.

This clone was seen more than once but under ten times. DNA of the CDR3: TGTGCCAGCAGTGCTCAAACAGGGAACTATGGCTACACCTTC. This encodes CASSAQTGNYGYTF. The chain links TRBV6-1 to TRBJ1-2; TRBD1 is a possible D gene (6 bases). V gave up 4 bases and J gave up 2 bases, with 11 bases separating them. Germline V gene sequence: CDR1 MNHNS, CDR2 SASEGT. This CDR3 has 14 amino acids.

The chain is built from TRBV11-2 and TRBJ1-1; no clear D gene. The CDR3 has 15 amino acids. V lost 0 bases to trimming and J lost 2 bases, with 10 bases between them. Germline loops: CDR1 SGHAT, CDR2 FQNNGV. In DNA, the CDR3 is TGTGCCAGCAGCTTAGATCCCACGGTTAACACTGAAGCTTTCTTT. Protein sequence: CASSLDPTVNTEAFF. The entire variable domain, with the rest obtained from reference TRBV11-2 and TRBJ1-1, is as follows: EAGVAQSPRYKIIEKRQSVAFWCNPISGHATLYWYQQILGQGPKLLIQFQNNGVVDDSQLPKDRFSAERLKGVDSTLKIQPAKLEDSAVYLCASSLDPTVNTEAFFGQGTRLTVV.

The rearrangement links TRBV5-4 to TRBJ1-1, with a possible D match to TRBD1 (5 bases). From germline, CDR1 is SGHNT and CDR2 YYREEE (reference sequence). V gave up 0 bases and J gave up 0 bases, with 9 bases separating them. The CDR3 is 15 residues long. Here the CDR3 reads CASSLERGLNTEAFF. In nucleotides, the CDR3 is TGTGCCAGCAGCTTGGAGCGGGGCCTGAACACTGAAGCTTTCTTT.

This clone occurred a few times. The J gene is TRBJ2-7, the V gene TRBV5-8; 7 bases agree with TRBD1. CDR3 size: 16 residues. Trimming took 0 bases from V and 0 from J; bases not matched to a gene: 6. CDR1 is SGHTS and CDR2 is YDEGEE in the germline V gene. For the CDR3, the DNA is TGTGCCAGCAGCTTGGGAAGGGCAGGGGGCTCCTACGAGCAGTACTTC. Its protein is CASSLGRAGGSYEQYF.

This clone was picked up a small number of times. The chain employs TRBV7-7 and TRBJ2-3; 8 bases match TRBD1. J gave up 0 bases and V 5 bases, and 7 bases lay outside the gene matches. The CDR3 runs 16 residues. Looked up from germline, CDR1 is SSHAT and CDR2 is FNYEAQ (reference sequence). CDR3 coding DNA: TGTGCCAGCAGCGCTCCGGGACAGGCTAGCACAGATACGCAGTATTTT. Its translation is CASSAPGQASTDTQYF.